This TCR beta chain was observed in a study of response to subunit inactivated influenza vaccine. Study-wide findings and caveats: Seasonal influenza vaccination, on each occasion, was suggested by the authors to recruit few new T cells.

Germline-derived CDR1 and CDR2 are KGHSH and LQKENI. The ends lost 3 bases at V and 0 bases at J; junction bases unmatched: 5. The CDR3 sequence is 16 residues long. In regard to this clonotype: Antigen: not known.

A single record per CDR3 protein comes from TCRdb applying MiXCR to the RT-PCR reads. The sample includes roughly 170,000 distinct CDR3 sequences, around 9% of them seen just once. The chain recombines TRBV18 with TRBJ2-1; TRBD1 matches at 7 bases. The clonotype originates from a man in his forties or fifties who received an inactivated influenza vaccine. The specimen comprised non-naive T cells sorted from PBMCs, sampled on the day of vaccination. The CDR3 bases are TGTGCCAGCTCACCGGGACAGTTCAACTCCTACAATGAGCAGTTCTTC. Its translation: CASSPGQFNSYNEQFF.